A single sample gave rise to the 16 T cell receptor beta chains below, sequenced in a study of vaccination effects on CD4 cells after COVID-19. Peptide-pool stimulation followed by sequencing identified expanded antigen-specific CD4+ clonotypes in the ViraFEST assay. An approximately 10-day culture period preceded the isolation of CD4+ T cells. Vaccinated participants had no history of SARS-CoV-2 infection and tested negative for nucleocapsid antibodies. Method: immunoSEQ multiplex PCR; TCRdb's copy keeps in-frame clones and lacks some. The sample lists tens of thousands of clones; under 75% were seen once. Their cognate antigens are unknown. This specimen consisted of CD4+ T cells from PBMCs cultured with HCoV-NL63 spike peptides, obtained before COVID-19 vaccination. These receptors came from a human donor who received a COVID-19 vaccine.

CDR3 region: CASSTLKAGGREQYF. As DNA, the CDR3 is TGTGCCAGCAGCACCCTGAAGGCGGGGGGGCGCGAGCAGTACTTC. The chain couples TRBV7-9 to TRBJ2-7, with 9 nucleotides matching TRBD2. Germline CDR1 reads SEHNR; CDR2 reads FQNEAQ (reference sequence). The CDR3 is 15 residues long. Trimming took 5 bases from V and 6 from J; bases not matched to a gene: 11.

The CDR3 nucleotides read TGTGCCAGCAGCCGTTGGGGGGGCGGAACTGAAGCTTTCTTT. Translation gives CASSRWGGGTEAFF. The V call is TRBV3-1 (or the pseudogene TRBV3-2), the J call TRBJ1-1; D perhaps matches TRBD1 (6 bases). CDR3 size: 14 residues. Germline CDR1 and CDR2: LGHDT and YNNKEL (reference sequence). Trimming took off 4 bases at V and 5 bases at J, with 14 bases between the two ends.

CDR3 sequence (DNA): TGTGCCAGCAGTTTAACGAGGGATTCCTACAATGAGCAGTTCTTC. Translating gives CASSLTRDSYNEQFF. The chain joins TRBV27 to TRBJ2-1, with D possibly TRBD2 on 5 matching bases. V was trimmed by 2 bases and J by 1 base, leaving 9 bases between them. The CDR3 has 15 residues. Germline V CDR1 and CDR2: MNHEY, SMNVEV (reference sequence).

The chain carries TRBV18 and TRBJ2-1; 8 bases are shared with TRBD1. The CDR3 spans 16 residues. V lost 6 bases, J lost 6 bases, and 13 bases stayed unmatched. Germline V gives CDR1 KGHSH, CDR2 LQKENI. The CDR3 is CASSPSRGQGLNEQFF. The DNA for the CDR3 is TGTGCCAGCTCCCCTAGTCGCGGACAGGGCCTCAATGAGCAGTTCTTC.

The rearrangement joins TRBV10-3 to TRBJ2-1, with 8 nucleotides matching TRBD2. This CDR3 is 15 amino acids long. Per the germline V gene, CDR1 is ENHRY and CDR2 is SYGVKD. After removal of 6 bases from V and 7 bases from J, the junction contained 11 bases not matched to a gene. CDR3 coding DNA: TGTGCCATCAGCCTCCCCCCGGGAGGGAGTAATGAGCAGTTCTTC. Translation gives CAISLPPGGSNEQFF.

The rearrangement uses TRBV3-1 (or the pseudogene TRBV3-2) and TRBJ2-7; the match to TRBD2 covers 10 bases. J lost 4 bases, V lost 0 bases, and 12 bases had no gene match. Germline CDR1 reads LGHDT; CDR2 reads YNNKEL (reference sequence). The CDR3 is 18 residues long. CDR3 in amino acids: CASSQEVGLAGVGYEQYF. Here the CDR3 DNA reads TGTGCCAGCAGCCAAGAGGTCGGGCTAGCGGGAGTTGGGTACGAGCAGTACTTC.

The chain has TRBV11-3 and TRBJ2-5; D tentatively reads TRBD1 or TRBD2 (5 bases each). The CDR3 totals 13 residues. CDR1 SGHNT and CDR2 YENEEA come from the germline V gene. The germline V and J ends were trimmed by 5 bases and 9 bases, with 16 bases remaining between them. The CDR3 here is CASSQGPVGAQYF. The CDR3 DNA follows: TGTGCCAGCAGCCAGGGACCGGTCGGGGCCCAGTACTTC.

The rearrangement uses TRBV6-1 and TRBJ1-2, with D perhaps TRBD1 (5 bases). CDR3 size: 16 residues. Trimming removed 7 bases at V and 0 bases at J, with 18 bases between. Germline values: CDR1 MNHNS, CDR2 SASEGT. The CDR3 DNA reads as TGTGCCAGCATTGACACAGGAGGAGCAACTAACTATGGCTACACCTTC. This sequence encodes CASIDTGGATNYGYTF.

This chain links TRBV5-1 with TRBJ2-7; 8 bases fit TRBD1. Germline V gene sequence: CDR1 SGHRS, CDR2 YFSETQ. Trimming removed 4 bases from V and 3 bases from J; junction bases left unmatched: 3. The CDR3 loop spans 13 amino acids. This CDR3 reads CASSVTGGYEQYF. CDR3 nucleotide sequence: TGCGCCAGCAGCGTAACAGGGGGCTACGAGCAGTACTTC. Complete variable domain (other parts from reference TRBV5-1 and TRBJ2-7): KAGVTQTPRYLIKTRGQQVTLSCSPISGHRSVSWYQQTPGQGLQFLFEYFSETQRNKGNFPGRFSGRQFSNSRSEMNVSTLELGDSALYLCASSVTGGYEQYFGPGTRLTVT.

The chain links TRBV27 to TRBJ2-7; 7 bases line up with TRBD2. The CDR3 length is 14 residues. Germline CDR1 reads MNHEY; CDR2 reads SMNVEV (reference sequence). V trimming: 6 bases; J trimming: 2 bases; junction bases outside the gene matches: 7. CDR3 loop: CASSPGGGTYEQYF. For the CDR3, the DNA is TGTGCCAGCAGCCCTGGGGGGGGGACCTACGAGCAGTACTTC.

CDR3 nucleotide sequence: TGTGCCAGCAGCTTTGCGGGACTAGCGGGGAATGAGCAGTTCTTC. It translates to CASSFAGLAGNEQFF. The V gene is TRBV13, the J gene TRBJ2-1, with 13 bases identical to TRBD2. CDR1 and CDR2 from the germline V gene are PRHDT and FYEKMQ (reference sequence). Trimming removed 3 bases from V and 7 bases from J; junction bases left unmatched: 3. The CDR3 consists of 15 residues.

This clone was counted only a few times. This rearrangement joins TRBV3-1 (or the pseudogene TRBV3-2) to TRBJ1-1; D not certain. Germline V gene sequence: CDR1 LGHDT, CDR2 YNNKEL (reference sequence). V was pared by 3 bases and J by 5 bases, with 4 bases between. This CDR3 contains 11 residues. CDR3 DNA sequence: TGTGCCAGCAGCCAGCGGACTGAAGCTTTCTTT. Its translation: CASSQRTEAFF.

The chain couples TRBV5-1 to TRBJ2-1; 7 nucleotides align to TRBD2. The trim removed 0 bases at V and 6 bases at J, leaving 6 bases unmatched. The CDR3 is 15 residues long. Germline CDR1 SGHRS, CDR2 YFSETQ. The CDR3 nucleotides read TGCGCCAGCAGCTTGGAACTAGCGAGTGGCAATGAGCAGTTCTTC. It codes for CASSLELASGNEQFF.

This chain joins TRBV11-2 and TRBJ2-7; D not resolved. CDR1 and CDR2 (germline): SGHAT, FQNNGV. This CDR3 is built from 13 residues. V dropped 4 bases and J dropped 2 bases, with 9 bases sitting between them. The CDR3 nucleotides are TGTGCCAGCAGCTCCGGGCTTGCCTACGAGCAGTACTTC. Its protein product is CASSSGLAYEQYF.

V usage is TRBV30 and J usage is TRBJ1-5; D is possibly TRBD1 (5 bases). Germline V lookup: CDR1 GTSNPN, CDR2 SVGIG (reference sequence). Trimming shortened V by 3 bases and J by 7 bases, and 13 bases separated the two germline ends. The CDR3 contains 13 residues. CDR3 loop: CAWSRDVNQPQHF. For the CDR3, the DNA is TGTGCCTGGAGCCGGGACGTCAACCAGCCCCAGCATTTT. Filled out from reference TRBV30 and TRBJ1-5, the complete variable domain reads SQTIHQWPATLVQPVGSPLSLECTVEGTSNPNLYWYRQAAGRGLQLLFYSVGIGQISSEVPQNLSASRPQDRQFILSSKKLLLSDSGFYLCAWSRDVNQPQHFGDGTRLSIL.

This rearrangement joins TRBV30 to TRBJ1-5, with a weak D call TRBD1 (5 bases). The CDR3 runs to 13 residues. Germline CDR1 GTSNPN, CDR2 SVGIG (reference sequence). V was shortened by 2 bases and J by 4 bases, with 9 bases between the two germline ends. The CDR3 spells CAWSYGQNQPQHF. The CDR3 DNA is TGTGCCTGGAGTTACGGACAAAATCAGCCCCAGCATTTT.